This TCR beta chain originates from a study of T-cell reconstitution after alpha-beta-depleted transplantation in children. Notes on the study in general: There were reportedly several hundred expanded graft clones from which alpha-beta T cells came about two months after transplant. Fresh T-cell production supplied most of the T-cell counts and diversity seen one year after transplant.

This clonotype was seen more than once but under ten times. The target antigen is unknown. CDR1 and CDR2 from the germline V gene are MNHEY and SVGAGI. This CDR3 is built from 19 residues. J lost 3 bases, V lost 0 bases, and 15 bases had no gene match. Library preparation (for TCRbeta) was performed with unique molecular identifiers. TCRdb independently ran MiXCR on the PCR reads; one entry per CDR3 protein. The table shows 330,000 or so distinct CDR3 sequences, with almost 8% occurring only once. The chain combines TRBV6-5 with TRBJ1-1; 8 bases line up with TRBD1. This specimen consisted of peripheral blood, obtained 360 days after TCRalphabeta/CD19-depleted stem cell transplant. The receptor was derived from a female patient aged 2-15 years who had a stem cell transplant for Fanconi anemia, so the T cells may come from the graft donor. Here the CDR3 reads CASSYSRDRGDWVYTEAFF. In DNA form, the CDR3 reads TGTGCCAGCAGTTACTCGCGTGACAGGGGAGATTGGGTGTACACTGAAGCTTTCTTT.